This entry is about one TCR beta chain. The table came from immunoSEQ multiplex PCR; TCRdb's copy has only in-frame clones and leaves some out. In the table there are fewer than 800,000 clones, around 89% of which are singletons. The record originates from a study of Ad26.COV2.S vaccination and SARS-CoV-2 variants. Study information: By the intramuscular route, Ad26.COV2.S was given once, or twice 56 days apart.

Treatment of the sample: roughly 18 received Ad26.COV2.S at low or high dose, single or two shots; 5 received placebo; per-sample allocation not given. The study sampled participants on day 63 after the first vaccine or placebo injection. Expression of Wuhan-strain SARS-CoV-2 spike came from the Ad26 vector that formed the vaccine. The V and J ends lost 0 bases and 4 bases respectively, with 7 bases between them. CDR3 size: 13 residues. Germline assignment: CDR1 KGHSH and CDR2 LQKENI. The material was peripheral blood, obtained in a trial of Ad26.COV2.S vaccine versus placebo. The chain is built from TRBV18 and TRBJ2-7; D gene ambiguous. This sequence originates from a person between 18 and 59 years old who received the Ad26.COV2.S COVID-19 vaccine or a placebo. CDR3 sequence: CASSPPARYEQYF. DNA for the CDR3: TGTGCCAGCTCACCACCGGCCAGGTACGAGCAGTACTTC.